This T cell receptor beta chain is drawn from a study of T cells in Graves' hyperthyroidism and ophthalmopathy. Overall study: Upon initial diagnosis and before any treatment, peripheral blood was collected.

TCR beta CDR3 region amplification was performed from RNA transcripts. The primer set for the first-round RT-PCR of the TCR CDR3 was HTBI. Each CDR3 protein gets one entry after TCRdb re-called the multiplex PCR reads with MiXCR. The table lists 300,000 to 500,000 distinct CDR3 sequences, 11% to 15% of them singletons, with 25% to 30% in the top ten. On this clonotype itself: No antigen is known for it.

General study points: Separating ophthalmopathy from stable hyperthyroidism was achieved by a 13 V-J model. Blood held most thyroid clonotypes expanded above 0.001 frequency.

With V trimmed by 6 bases and J by 7 bases, 6 bases remained unmatched. This CDR3 is 13 amino acids long. Germline lookup yields CDR1 MDHEN and CDR2 SYDVKM. The clonotype comes from a man aged 50 to 60 with Graves' ophthalmopathy. The chain links TRBV28 to TRBJ2-1; 7 positions agree with TRBD1. The sequenced sample was blood. This CDR3 is CASRFQGVNEQFF. The CDR3 DNA reads TGTGCCAGCAGGTTTCAGGGGGTTAATGAGCAGTTCTTC.